Sequencing of this TCR beta chain was carried out in a study of T cells in women clearing cervical HPV infection. The table came from immunoSEQ multiplex PCR; TCRdb's copy has only in-frame clones and leaves some out. In total, the table holds some 30,000 clones. The V end lost 5 bases, the J end lost 1 base, and 22 bases lay between the germline ends. The V gene's germline CDR1 is SGHTA and CDR2 FQGTGA. The CDR3 consists of 18 residues. Comments on this clone: The CDR3 end falls 3 residues outside the read, so it is completed with the germline J gene.

The chain has TRBV7-3 and TRBJ2-3, with no clear D. The sequence was collected from a woman between 18 and 75 years old with a cervical HPV16 infection that either progressed to CIN3+ or cleared (not recorded which). Material: blood buffy coat. The CDR3 region is CASSPGSSSSPRTDTQYF. CDR3 bases read: TGTGCCAGCAGCCCCGGGTCCTCAAGCTCCCCCCGCACAGATACG.